This TCR beta chain comes out of a study of human T cells and chemical hapten exposure. As for the study in general: Patches that contained 0.01% DPC were applied to the upper back and read at 6 days.

The CDR3 totals 18 residues. The J segment lost 1 base and the V segment lost 3 bases, leaving 6 bases of the junction unmatched. The germline V gene has CDR1 SEHNR and CDR2 FQNEAQ (reference sequence). Time point described: pre-sensitization, week 0. Indicated treatment: therapeutic diphenylcyclopropenone sensitization with weekly scalp DPC. Before extraction, the whole blood was not fractionated, and total RNA was taken from it. The library put unique molecular identifiers onto individual cDNA molecules. TCRdb ran MiXCR on the RACE reads and lists one entry per CDR3 protein. The data hold 52,000 or so distinct CDR3 sequences, with roughly a tenth observed a single time.

V gene TRBV7-9 combines with J gene TRBJ2-3; 14 nucleotides match TRBD2. The sequences come from whole blood, collected in connection with sensitization to the hapten diphenylcyclopropenone (DPC). This sequence originates from a man aged 35-49 years with alopecia areata. Some clones in this sample may be carry-over from other donors' samples. The CDR3: CASSFGTSGSRGTDTQYF. DNA of the CDR3: TGTGCCAGCAGCTTCGGGACTAGCGGGAGTCGCGGCACAGATACGCAGTATTTT.